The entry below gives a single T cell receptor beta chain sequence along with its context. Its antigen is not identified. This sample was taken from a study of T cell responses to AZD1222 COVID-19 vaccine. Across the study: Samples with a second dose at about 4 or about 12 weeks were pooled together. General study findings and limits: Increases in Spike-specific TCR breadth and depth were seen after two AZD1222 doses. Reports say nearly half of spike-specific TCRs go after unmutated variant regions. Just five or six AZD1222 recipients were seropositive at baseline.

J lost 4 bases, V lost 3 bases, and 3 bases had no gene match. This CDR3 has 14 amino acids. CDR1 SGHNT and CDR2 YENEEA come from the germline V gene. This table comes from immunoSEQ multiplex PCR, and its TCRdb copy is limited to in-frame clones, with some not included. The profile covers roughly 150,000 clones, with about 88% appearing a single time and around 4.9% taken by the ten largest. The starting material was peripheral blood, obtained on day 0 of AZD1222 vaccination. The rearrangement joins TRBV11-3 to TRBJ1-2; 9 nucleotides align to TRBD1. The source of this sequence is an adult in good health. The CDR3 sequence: CASSFTGGSYGYTF. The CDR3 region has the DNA TGTGCCAGCAGCTTTACAGGGGGCTCCTATGGCTACACCTTC.